The entry below gives a single T cell receptor (beta chain) sequence along with its context. Antigen: not known. Using immunoSEQ multiplex PCR, the repertoire was profiled, and TCRdb retains in-frame clones only, with some absent. The sample has roughly 77,000 clones, roughly 90% seen once; the top ten hold approximately 5.4%. The data stem from a study of T cell responses to AZD1222 COVID-19 vaccine. Overall study findings and caveats: In the spike-specific TCR repertoire, nearly half reportedly target unmutated variant regions.

CDR3 length equals 13 residues. Germline CDR1 is SGHTA and CDR2 is FQGNSA. Trimming took 5 bases from V and 3 from J, leaving 8 bases between them. J is TRBJ1-5 and V is TRBV7-2; D is uncertain. The clonotype was recovered from an adult in good health. Sample: peripheral blood, taken on day 0 of MenACWY control vaccination. The DNA of the CDR3 is TGTGCCAGCAGCCCGGATAACAATCAGCCCCAGCATTTT. Its translation is CASSPDNNQPQHF.